This T cell receptor beta chain was sequenced for a study of cytomegalovirus exposure and HLA in healthy donors. Study observations and caveats: The CMV antigen specificity of a few CMV-associated chains was confirmed through in vitro analysis. Serostatus for CMV was the only available immune exposure information. Sequencing depth roughly uniform across donors was assumed in presence/absence analyses. Association of a missense DCLRE1C variant with TCR beta V- and J-gene trimming was reported in a later analysis.

About this clone: What it recognizes is unknown.

Both 60 Vbeta primers and 13 Jbeta primers went into the PCR. Assay used: immunoSEQ multiplex PCR; TCRdb lists only in-frame clones, some missing. The table records roughly 150,000 clones, about 88% of them present only once. V shed 5 bases and J shed 6 bases, with 14 bases lying between them. This CDR3 contains 13 residues. CDR1 is LNHNV, CDR2 YYDKDF, per germline (reference sequence). V gene TRBV15 combines with J gene TRBJ2-7; a weak D match, TRBD2 (6 bases). This TCR was recovered from a woman younger than 35 in good health and CMV-seronegative. The specimen was PBMCs. The CDR3 region has the DNA TGTGCCACCAGCGTACTCATTAGCGGCGAGCAGTACTTC. Its translation is CATSVLISGEQYF.